This T cell receptor beta chain came from a study of post-analysis software for immune sequencing data. Points on this clonotype: Its antigen is not known.

Every TCR beta cDNA library bore unique molecular identifiers. Using its own MiXCR run on the PCR reads, TCRdb lists one record per CDR3 protein. Of 750,000 to 950,000 distinct CDR3 sequences listed, roughly 50% are singletons. Trimming stripped 8 bases from V and 4 bases from J, with 11 bases between. CDR1 is SGHTA and CDR2 is FQGNSA in the germline V gene. The CDR3 loop spans 12 amino acids. Study findings and constraints: The study found TRBV5-6, TRBV5-1 and TRBV20-1 among 4 or 5 TRBV segments more frequent in patients than controls.

The sequencing input was blood. The genes are TRBV7-2 and TRBJ2-5; D is undetermined. This TCR derives from a girl aged 10 to 17 with multiple sclerosis. The CDR3 coding sequence is TGTGCCAGCTCCCGACACCCAGAGACCCAGTACTTC. Amino acid sequence: CASSRHPETQYF.